Shown below are 7 T cell receptor beta chains from a single sample sequenced in a study of radiotherapy plus CTLA-4 blockade in lung cancer. Assay: immunoSEQ multiplex PCR; the TCRdb copy retains only in-frame clones and omits some. The table records around 80,000 clones, 70% to 85% of them present only once. The sequencing here drew on peripheral blood, taken from a patient treated with radiotherapy plus ipilimumab. Every receptor here comes from a human donor with non-small cell lung cancer whose response to radiotherapy plus ipilimumab could not be evaluated.

The gene calls are TRBV6-1 and TRBJ1-2; the D gene is possibly TRBD1 (5 bases). Germline CDR1 and CDR2: MNHNS and SASEGT. This CDR3 contains 15 residues. Trimming removed 9 bases at V and 5 bases at J, with 22 bases between. The CDR3: CASLIRALEGYGYTF. CDR3 sequence (DNA): TGTGCCAGTTTAATCCGGGCCCTGGAGGGGTATGGCTACACCTTC.

The rearrangement uses TRBV6-5 and TRBJ2-7, with TRBD1 as a possible D gene (5 bases). The germline V gene has CDR1 MNHEY and CDR2 SVGAGI. CDR3 length: 15 residues. V was pared by 6 bases and J by 2 bases, with 17 bases between. CDR3 in DNA: TGTGCCAGCAGCCTTATGGGCGCAGGGACCTACGAGCAGTACTTC. Translation: CASSLMGAGTYEQYF.

The genes are TRBV9 and TRBJ1-1; 11 positions match TRBD1. The CDR3 covers 16 residues. In germline, CDR1 is SGDLS, CDR2 YYNGEE. V gave up 3 bases and J gave up 0 bases; unmatched junction bases: 4. DNA for the CDR3: TGTGCCAGCAGCGACTGGACAGGGGGCATGAACACTGAAGCTTTCTTT. Translation gives CASSDWTGGMNTEAFF.

The chain joins TRBV5-1 to TRBJ2-1; weak D call: TRBD2 (5 bases). The V gene lost 4 bases and the J gene lost 0 bases, with 14 bases spanning the gap. Germline-derived CDR1 and CDR2 are SGHRS and YFSETQ. The CDR3 is made up of 16 amino acids. CDR3 region: CASSPRTPGSYNEQFF. CDR3 nucleotide sequence: TGCGCCAGCAGCCCGCGGACTCCTGGCTCCTACAATGAGCAGTTCTTC.

The chain couples TRBV30 to TRBJ1-1; D may be TRBD1 (6 bases). Looked up from germline, CDR1 is GTSNPN and CDR2 is SVGIG (reference sequence). The CDR3 is 13 amino acids. V was cut by 2 bases and J by 6 bases, with 13 bases left in between. In DNA form, the CDR3 reads TGTGCCTGGAGTAACTTCAGGACAGCTGAAGCTTTCTTT. Translating gives CAWSNFRTAEAFF.

V usage is TRBV5-6 and J usage is TRBJ2-7; 11 bases align to TRBD1. Germline CDR1 reads SGHDT; CDR2 reads YYEEEE. CDR3 length equals 14 residues. After removal of 3 bases from V and 2 bases from J, the junction contained 1 base not matched to a gene. The CDR3 nucleotides read TGTGCCAGCAGCTCGGACAGGGGGCCCTACGAGCAGTACTTC. Its protein is CASSSDRGPYEQYF.

The rearrangement links TRBV6-5 to TRBJ2-2, with 10 bases identical to TRBD2. Germline V CDR1 and CDR2: MNHEY, SVGAGI. Germline trimming cut 6 bases from V and 5 bases from J; bases unmatched to any gene: 6. This CDR3 contains 15 residues. This chain's CDR3 is CASSRAGGRTGELFF. In DNA form, the CDR3 reads TGTGCCAGCAGCCGAGCGGGAGGGAGGACCGGGGAGCTGTTTTTT.